This T cell receptor (beta chain) was sequenced for a study of prognosis after radiotherapy for stage I lung cancer. Study summary: Adenocarcinomas accounted for the tumors of around twelve patients, and squamous cell carcinomas for those of six to eight. General observations from the study: Metastatic and non-metastatic patients reportedly diverged in TRBV and TRBJ gene usage.

V lost 0 bases to trimming and J lost 0 bases; unmatched junction nucleotides: 6. The CDR3 loop spans 16 amino acids. Per the germline V gene, CDR1 is SGHRS and CDR2 is YFSETQ. Genomic DNA provided the template from which TCR beta CDR3 was amplified by two-round multiplex PCR. Individual primers that were specific to each TRBV and TRBJ gene served in first-round PCR. TCRdb ran MiXCR on the multiplex PCR reads and lists one entry per CDR3 protein. Of about 21,000 distinct CDR3 sequences in the sample, roughly 43% are singletons; the top ten hold approximately 34%. With regard to this clonotype: What it binds is unknown.

The clonotype comes from a donor of 50 years or more with non-small cell lung cancer. The sample here was PBMCs, taken before or after stereotactic body radiation therapy (not recorded which). This sequence joins TRBV5-1 and TRBJ2-7; TRBD2 aligns across 7 bases. This CDR3 is CASSLDTGGVSYEQYF. DNA of the CDR3: TGCGCCAGCAGCTTGGACACGGGAGGAGTCTCCTACGAGCAGTACTTC.